This T cell receptor beta chain was identified in a study of siplizumab effects on memory and regulatory T cells. The study's findings and limits: For mappable alloreactive CD4+ clones, the mean Treg-derived fraction was roughly 70% with siplizumab and about 26% in controls. The naive T cell population seemed more diverse than memory cells and seemed a major contributor to the alloresponse.

Unstimulated subsets comprising naive, memory, effector memory and TEMRA cells were sequenced in three donor pairs. The CDR3 covers 12 residues. V was cut by 0 bases and J by 10 bases, with 10 bases left in between. Germline values: CDR1 SGHTS, CDR2 YDEGEE. In the case of this clone: What it binds is not known.

The study assayed 90,000 to 100,000 TCR templates per sample. Clones were read by immunoSEQ multiplex PCR, and TCRdb kept only the in-frame ones, dropping some. The table shows about 8,600 clones, with roughly three quarters occurring only once. The specimen was effector memory CD8+ T cells sorted from blood. Subset specified: unstimulated CD8+ effector memory T cells. The rearrangement uses TRBV5-8 and TRBJ1-1; D unresolved. This clonotype was obtained from a human donor in good health. CDR3 nucleotide sequence: TGTGCCAGCAGCTTGGCGGTTTCCATAGCTTTCTTT. This codes for CASSLAVSIAFF.